Listed below are T cell receptor beta chains from one sample, sequenced in a study of radiation and T cells in renal cell carcinoma. The assay was immunoSEQ multiplex PCR, and TCRdb's table has in-frame clones only and misses some. The sample lists approximately 140,000 clones, around 90% occurring once. Sequences were derived from blood, sampled from a patient whose treatment included radiotherapy and nephrectomy. The receptors shown here come from a woman in her 70s with renal cell carcinoma. CDR3s include the opening cysteine and the closing phenylalanine or tryptophan. The order of the fields is J gene, clone size, V gene, D gene, CDR3 DNA, CDR3 protein. D genes are given only for firm matches. Clone size is not always given. Where it is, it says once, few, many or a class for expanded clones.

TRBJ2-3 NA TRBV11-2 TRBD2 TGTGCCAGCAGCCTAGCGGGGGCCCGAGGAGATACGCAGTATTTT CASSLAGARGDTQYF
TRBJ2-5 NA TRBV4-3 TRBD2 TGCGCCAGCAGCTCCCTCCCGGGGGGGGGCCTACAAGAGACCCAGTACTTC CASSSLPGGGLQETQYF
TRBJ1-2 NA TRBV18 TRBD1 TGTGCCAGCTCACCAGACAGGGGGCATGGCTACACCTTC CASSPDRGHGYTF
TRBJ1-1 few TRBV4-1 NA TGCGCCAGCAGCCAACCGACCCAACCTGTTGTTGAAGCTTTCTTT CASSQPTQPVVEAFF
TRBJ2-5 NA TRBV5-1 NA TGCGCCAGCAGACGGGACAACAGGGAGGAGACCCAGTACTTC CASRRDNREETQYF
TRBJ2-7 NA TRBV10-3 TRBD1 TGTGCCATCAGTGAGTCAGGGACAGCCTACGAGCAGTACTTC CAISESGTAYEQYF
TRBJ2-2 once TRBV18 NA TGTGCCAGCTCACCATTGGAGGAGCTGTTTTTT CASSPLEELFF
TRBJ1-5 NA TRBV7-9 NA TGTGCCAGCAGCTTAGGAACGCAGCCCCAGCATTTT CASSLGTQPQHF
TRBJ2-1 NA TRBV5-1 TRBD1 TGCGCCAGCAGCCGCCATGACAGGGGCGAGCAGTTCTTC CASSRHDRGEQFF
TRBJ2-7 once TRBV6-1 TRBD2 TGTGCCACCTCACCGGGACTATTCCACTCCTACGAGCAGTACTTC CATSPGLFHSYEQYF
TRBJ1-2 NA TRBV20-1 NA TGCAGTGCCGCTACAGTCTATGGCTACACCTTC CSAATVYGYTF
TRBJ1-3 NA TRBV19 NA TGTGCCAGTAGTACAGGGTCTGGAAACACCATATATTTT CASSTGSGNTIYF
TRBJ1-4 NA TRBV14 NA TGTGCCAGCAGCCGCGGACTCTCGGGTGAAAAACTGTTTTTT CASSRGLSGEKLFF
TRBJ1-5 NA TRBV30 NA TGTGCCTGGGGGGGTCACAGCAATCAGCCCCAGCATTTT CAWGGHSNQPQHF
TRBJ1-2 NA TRBV7-2 TRBD1 TGTGCCAGCAGCTCCGGGACAGAATATGGCTACACCTTC CASSSGTEYGYTF
TRBJ2-1 NA TRBV13 NA TGTGCCAGCAGCTTAGGCCCCTTAAGGGGGGCCTACAATGAGCAGTTCTTC CASSLGPLRGAYNEQFF
TRBJ1-1 NA TRBV10-3 NA TGTGCCATGGGGGGAGGGCCTTCTCTGAACACTGAAGCTTTCTTT CAMGGGPSLNTEAFF
TRBJ1-5 NA TRBV6-1 NA TGTGCCAGCAGTGAACAGGGCGGCTATAATCAGCCCCAGCATTTT CASSEQGGYNQPQHF
TRBJ1-2 few TRBV13 NA TGTGCCAGCAGCTCACAGGGCACGCCTGGCTACACCTTC CASSSQGTPGYTF
TRBJ1-3 NA TRBV19 NA TGTGCCAGTACCATCGACGGCAGCTCTGGAAACACCATATATTTT CASTIDGSSGNTIYF
TRBJ1-4 NA TRBV9 NA TGTGCCAGCAGCTTAGGGCCCGGAGGGGAAAAACTGTTTTTT CASSLGPGGEKLFF
TRBJ1-1 NA TRBV7-9 NA TGTGCCAGCAGCTTAGGGGGCTCGATGAACACTGAAGCTTTCTTT CASSLGGSMNTEAFF
TRBJ2-1 NA TRBV4-2 TRBD2 TGTGCCAGCAGCCGCTCCGGGGGGGGAGACAATGAGCAGTTCTTC CASSRSGGGDNEQFF
TRBJ1-6 NA TRBV7-2 NA TGTGCCAGCAGGCCTCAGTCCTCCTATAATTCACCCCTCCACTTT CASRPQSSYNSPLHF
TRBJ1-1 NA TRBV5-1 NA TGCGCCAGCAGCTTGGAGGGGGAGATCGGAGCTTTCTTT CASSLEGEIGAFF
TRBJ1-5 NA TRBV2 TRBD1 TGTGCCAGCAGTTCCCGGACAGGGGATAGCAATCAGCCCCAGCATTTT CASSSRTGDSNQPQHF
TRBJ1-1 few TRBV25-1 NA TGTGCCAGCAGTGTTAAACCGAACACTGAAGCTTTCTTT CASSVKPNTEAFF
TRBJ1-5 NA TRBV19 TRBD1 TGTGCCAGTAGTAAGACAGGGGGCCAGAGCAATCAGCCCCAGCATTTT CASSKTGGQSNQPQHF
TRBJ2-7 NA TRBV2 NA TGTGCCAGCAGTTTATCCTACGAGCAGTACTTC CASSLSYEQYF
TRBJ2-2 NA TRBV19 NA TGTGCCAGTAGTATAGTCCCTAGCATGGGCACCGGGGAGCTGTTTTTT CASSIVPSMGTGELFF
TRBJ2-1 once TRBV18 NA TGTGCCAGCTCTCCGGACAGAAACAATGAGCAGTTCTTC CASSPDRNNEQFF
TRBJ2-1 NA TRBV19 TRBD1 TGTGCCAGTACCACGGACAGGGGCAATGAGCAGTTCTTC CASTTDRGNEQFF
TRBJ2-5 NA TRBV20-1 NA TGCAGTGCTAGATCGCTGGAGACCCAGTACTTC CSARSLETQYF
TRBJ2-2 NA TRBV4-3 TRBD2 TGCGCCAGCAGCCAAGTCCCCCGTCTAGCGGCCCCCACCGGGGAGCTGTTTTTT CASSQVPRLAAPTGELFF
TRBJ1-6 once TRBV25-1 NA TGTGCCAGCAGACAGGGCGGTTCACCCCTCCACTTT CASRQGGSPLHF
TRBJ1-2 NA TRBV27 TRBD1 TGTGCCAGCAGTTTGAGGACAGGGTTTAATGGCTACACCTTC CASSLRTGFNGYTF
TRBJ2-7 NA TRBV9 TRBD1 TGTGCCAGCAGCCAAAGGGGGGACAGGGTTTACGAGCAGTACTTC CASSQRGDRVYEQYF
TRBJ1-1 NA TRBV9 NA TGTGCCAGCAGCGTAGATGGGGCGAACACTGAAGCTTTCTTT CASSVDGANTEAFF
TRBJ2-7 NA TRBV14 NA TGTGCCAGCAGCCCCCGGACAGCTTCCTACGAGCAGTACTTC CASSPRTASYEQYF
TRBJ1-1 NA TRBV4-3 NA TGCGCCAGCAGCCACGGGAACACTGAAGCTTTCTTT CASSHGNTEAFF
TRBJ2-5 NA TRBV18 NA TGTGCCAGCTCACCACCGAGCACGGAGACCCAGTACTTC CASSPPSTETQYF
TRBJ2-1 NA TRBV5-1 TRBD2 TGCGCCAGCAGCCGACTAGCGGGGGTGTCAAATGAGCAGTTCTTC CASSRLAGVSNEQFF
TRBJ1-6 NA TRBV29-1 NA TGCAGCGTTGAATGGGGGCAGGGGCATAATAATTCACCCCTCCACTTT CSVEWGQGHNNSPLHF
TRBJ1-1 NA TRBV5-8 NA TGTGCCAGCAGCTTGGCCGGCACAAACACTGAAGCTTTCTTT CASSLAGTNTEAFF
TRBJ2-3 NA TRBV7-8 TRBD2 TGTGCCAGCAGCCTATCGGGCGGGGGGGCATTAGATACGCAGTATTTT CASSLSGGGALDTQYF
TRBJ2-3 NA TRBV4-2 NA TGTGCCAGCAGCCTCGACTCGAGGACAGGGAAGGGGCCAGCGGGGGCCTTGACAGATACGCAGTATTTT CASSLDSRTGKGPAGALTDTQYF
TRBJ1-2 NA TRBV25-1 NA TGTGCCAGCAGTGACGGGTGGAGCTATGGCTACACCTTC CASSDGWSYGYTF
TRBJ2-7 NA TRBV5-1 TRBD1 TGCGCCAGCAGCCCCCGGACAGGTTACTACGAGCAGTACTTC CASSPRTGYYEQYF
TRBJ1-2 NA TRBV11-3 TRBD1 TGTGCCAGCAGCCCCGGGACAGGGGATGGCTATGGCTACACCTTC CASSPGTGDGYGYTF
TRBJ1-3 NA TRBV5-5 NA TGTGCCAGCAGCTTGGGTACCGTTTCTGGAAACACCATATATTTT CASSLGTVSGNTIYF
TRBJ2-5 NA TRBV6-6 TRBD1 TGTGCCAGCACCGAAGGACAGGGGGTTTTTGAGACCCAGTACTTC CASTEGQGVFETQYF
TRBJ2-6 NA TRBV2 TRBD1 TGTGCCAGCAGCAGACAGGGCTCTGGGGCCAACGTCCTGACTTTC CASSRQGSGANVLTF
TRBJ1-1 NA TRBV6-5 NA TGTGCCAGCAGTTACGACGGTGTGGCTGAAGCTTTCTTT CASSYDGVAEAFF
TRBJ1-1 NA TRBV19 NA TGTGCCAGTAGTACCGCGGGGAGCCCGTACACTGAAGCTTTCTTT CASSTAGSPYTEAFF
TRBJ1-2 NA TRBV30 TRBD1 TGTGCCTCGTTCGACAGGGGGCAATCTGGCTACACCTTC CASFDRGQSGYTF
TRBJ1-1 NA TRBV10-3 NA TGTGGCATCAGTGTAAGGCCTAACACTGAAGCTTTCTTT CGISVRPNTEAFF
TRBJ2-5 NA TRBV5-4 NA TGTGCCAGCAGCCCTGTGGCCGGGAAGGGCCGGGAAGAGCAGTACTTC CASSPVAGKGREEQYF
TRBJ1-3 NA TRBV5-6 TRBD1 TGTGCCAGCAGCCCACAGGGGCGCAGCTCTGGAAACACCATATATTTT CASSPQGRSSGNTIYF
TRBJ1-2 NA TRBV9 NA TGTGCCAGCAGCTCACTCAGGGGCCCCTCCTATGGCTACACCTTC CASSSLRGPSYGYTF
TRBJ2-7 NA TRBV7-6 NA TGTGCCAGCAGCCCCAGATACTCCTACGAGCAGTACTTC CASSPRYSYEQYF